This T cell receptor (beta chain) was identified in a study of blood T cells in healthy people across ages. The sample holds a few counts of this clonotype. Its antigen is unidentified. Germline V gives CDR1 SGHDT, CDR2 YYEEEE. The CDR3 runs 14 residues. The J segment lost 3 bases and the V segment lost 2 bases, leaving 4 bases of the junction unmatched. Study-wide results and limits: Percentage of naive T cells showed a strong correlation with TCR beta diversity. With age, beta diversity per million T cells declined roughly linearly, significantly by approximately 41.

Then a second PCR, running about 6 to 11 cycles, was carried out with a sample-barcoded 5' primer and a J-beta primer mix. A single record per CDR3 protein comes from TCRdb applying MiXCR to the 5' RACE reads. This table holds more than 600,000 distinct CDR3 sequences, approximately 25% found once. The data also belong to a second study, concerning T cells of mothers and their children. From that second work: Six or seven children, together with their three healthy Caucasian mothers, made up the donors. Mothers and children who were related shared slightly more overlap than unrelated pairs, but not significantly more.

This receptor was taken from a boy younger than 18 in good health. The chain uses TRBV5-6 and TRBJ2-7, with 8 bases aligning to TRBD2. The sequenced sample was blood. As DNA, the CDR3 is TGTGCCAGCAGCTTAGCGGGGGCCCTCTACGAGCAGTACTTC. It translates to CASSLAGALYEQYF.